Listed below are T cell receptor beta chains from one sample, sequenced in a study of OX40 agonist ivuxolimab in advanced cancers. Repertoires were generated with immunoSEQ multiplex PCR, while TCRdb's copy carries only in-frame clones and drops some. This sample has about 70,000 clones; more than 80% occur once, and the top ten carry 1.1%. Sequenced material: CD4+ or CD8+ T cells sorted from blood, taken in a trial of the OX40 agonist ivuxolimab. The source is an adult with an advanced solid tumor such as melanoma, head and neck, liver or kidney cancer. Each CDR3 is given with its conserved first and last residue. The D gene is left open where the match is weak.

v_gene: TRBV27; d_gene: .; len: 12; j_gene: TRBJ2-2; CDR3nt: TGTGCCAGCAGTTTAGCTACCGGGGAGCTGTTTTTT; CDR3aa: CASSLATGELFF
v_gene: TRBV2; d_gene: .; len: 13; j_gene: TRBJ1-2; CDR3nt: TGTGCCAGCAGTGGCGGGACGGACTACGGCTACACCTTC; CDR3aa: CASSGGTDYGYTF
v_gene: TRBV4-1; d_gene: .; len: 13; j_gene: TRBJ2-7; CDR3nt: TGCGCCAGCAGCCCCGTAGGAGGGCTCGAGCAGTACTTC; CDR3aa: CASSPVGGLEQYF
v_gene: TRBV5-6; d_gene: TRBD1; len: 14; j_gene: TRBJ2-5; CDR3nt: TGTGCCAGCAGCCCGGACAGGGCGGGAAAGACCCAGTACTTC; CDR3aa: CASSPDRAGKTQYF
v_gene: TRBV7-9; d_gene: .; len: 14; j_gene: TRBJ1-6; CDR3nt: TGTGCCAGCAGTAAACAGGGAACCAATTCACCCCTCCACTTT; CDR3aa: CASSKQGTNSPLHF
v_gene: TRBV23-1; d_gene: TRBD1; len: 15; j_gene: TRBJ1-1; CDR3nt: TGCGCCAGCAGTCAATCGGGGACAGGGAACACTGAAGCTTTCTTT; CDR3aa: CASSQSGTGNTEAFF
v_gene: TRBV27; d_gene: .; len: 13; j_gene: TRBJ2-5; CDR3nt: TGTGCCAGCAGCCCGGCGGACCAAGAGACCCAGTACTTC; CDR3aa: CASSPADQETQYF
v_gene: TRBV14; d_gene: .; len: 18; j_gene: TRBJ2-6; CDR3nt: TGTGCCAGCAGCCAAGATGAACGGGTATTATCTGGGGCCAACGTCCTGACTTTC; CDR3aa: CASSQDERVLSGANVLTF
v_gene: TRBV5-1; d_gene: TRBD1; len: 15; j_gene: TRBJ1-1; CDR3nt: TGCGCCAGCAGCCCTACCGACAGGGGAGACACTGAAGCTTTCTTT; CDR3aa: CASSPTDRGDTEAFF
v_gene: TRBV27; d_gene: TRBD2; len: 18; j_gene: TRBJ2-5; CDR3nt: TGTGCCAGCAGTTTGACCGCGGGATTAAGTAGGGAGGGACAGACCCAGTACTTC; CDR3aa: CASSLTAGLSREGQTQYF
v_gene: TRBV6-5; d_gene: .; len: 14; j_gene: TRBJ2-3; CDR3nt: TGTGCCAGCAGGAGACTAGTAAACACAGATACGCAGTATTTT; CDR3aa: CASRRLVNTDTQYF
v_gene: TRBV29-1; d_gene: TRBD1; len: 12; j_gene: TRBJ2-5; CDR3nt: TGCAGCGGCAAACAGGGGAAAGAGACCCAGTACTTC; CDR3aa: CSGKQGKETQYF
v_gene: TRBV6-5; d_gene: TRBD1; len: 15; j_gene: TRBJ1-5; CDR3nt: TGTGCCAGCAGGCGCACAGGGGGTTCAAATCAGCCCCAGCATTTT; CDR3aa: CASRRTGGSNQPQHF
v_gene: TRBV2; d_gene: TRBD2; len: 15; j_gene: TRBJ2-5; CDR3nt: TGTGCCAGCAGTAGACTAGCGGGGGGGGGAGAGACCCAGTACTTC; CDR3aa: CASSRLAGGGETQYF
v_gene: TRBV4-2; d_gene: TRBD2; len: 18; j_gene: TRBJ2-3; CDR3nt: TGTGCCAGCAGCCAAGATCTTTTCGGCGGGGGGGCCACAGATACGCAGTATTTT; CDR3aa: CASSQDLFGGGATDTQYF
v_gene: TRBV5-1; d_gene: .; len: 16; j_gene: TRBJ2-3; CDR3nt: TGCGCCAGCAGCTGGGGTGGAGGGCAGGGGAGAGATACGCAGTATTTT; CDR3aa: CASSWGGGQGRDTQYF
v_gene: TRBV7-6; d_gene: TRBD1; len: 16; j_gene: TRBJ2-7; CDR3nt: TGTGCCAGCAGCTCCAATGCCGGGACAGGGACCTACGAGCAGTACTTC; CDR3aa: CASSSNAGTGTYEQYF
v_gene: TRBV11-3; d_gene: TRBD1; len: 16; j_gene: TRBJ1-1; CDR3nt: TGTGCCAGCAGCTTAGGGGGACAGGGGATGAACACTGAAGCTTTCTTT; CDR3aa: CASSLGGQGMNTEAFF
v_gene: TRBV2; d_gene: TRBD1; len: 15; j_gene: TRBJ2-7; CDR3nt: TGTGCCAGCACCCCGGGAGGGACAGGGGCCTACGAGCAGTACTTC; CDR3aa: CASTPGGTGAYEQYF
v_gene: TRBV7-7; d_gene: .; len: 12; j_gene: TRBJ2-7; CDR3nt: TGTGCCAGCAGCCCAAACTCCTACGAGCAGTACTTC; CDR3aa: CASSPNSYEQYF
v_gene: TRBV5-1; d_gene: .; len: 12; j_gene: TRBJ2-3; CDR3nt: TGCGCCAGCAGCCTTCGGACAGATACGCAGTATTTT; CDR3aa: CASSLRTDTQYF
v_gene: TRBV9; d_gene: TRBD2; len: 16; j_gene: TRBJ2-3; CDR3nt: TGTGCCAGCAGCCCAACTTCAGCGGGGGGTACAGATACGCAGTATTTT; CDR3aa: CASSPTSAGGTDTQYF
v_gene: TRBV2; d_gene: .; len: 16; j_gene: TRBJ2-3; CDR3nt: TGTGCCAGCAGTGGGGCGTGGGGGGTAGACACAGATACGCAGTATTTT; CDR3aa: CASSGAWGVDTDTQYF
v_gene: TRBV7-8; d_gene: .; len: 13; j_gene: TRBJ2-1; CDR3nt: TGTGCCAGCAGCTTACCAAGGAGGGACGAGCAGTTCTTC; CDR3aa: CASSLPRRDEQFF
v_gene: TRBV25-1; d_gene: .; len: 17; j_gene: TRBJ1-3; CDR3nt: TGTGCCAGCAGAAAGACGGGGGGCGTTGGTCGGGGAAACACCATATATTTT; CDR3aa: CASRKTGGVGRGNTIYF
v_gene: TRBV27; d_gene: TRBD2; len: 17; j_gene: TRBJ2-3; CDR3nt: TGTGCCAGCAGTTTTAGCGGGGGGAAGGTTCGCACAGATACGCAGTATTTT; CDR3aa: CASSFSGGKVRTDTQYF
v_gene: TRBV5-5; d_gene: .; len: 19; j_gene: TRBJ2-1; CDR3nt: TGTGCCAGCAGTTTGAGAAGTCCCGGGACATTCCGGAGCGACAATGAGCAGTTCTTC; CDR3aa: CASSLRSPGTFRSDNEQFF
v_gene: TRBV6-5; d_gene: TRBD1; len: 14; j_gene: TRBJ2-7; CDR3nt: TGTGCCAGGGCGGGACAGGGGAGCTCCTACGAGCAGTACTTC; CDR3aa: CARAGQGSSYEQYF
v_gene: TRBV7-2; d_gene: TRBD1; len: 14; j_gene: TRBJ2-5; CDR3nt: TGTGCCAGCAGCTTGACAGGGGTGGGGGAGACCCAGTACTTC; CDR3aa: CASSLTGVGETQYF